The 4 T cell receptor beta chains reported below all come from one sample, sequenced in a study of T cells in localized non-small cell lung cancer. The data were produced by immunoSEQ multiplex PCR, yet TCRdb's version contains in-frame clones alone and is incomplete. The profile shows 25,000 to 35,000 clones, 91% of them singletons. This material consisted of PBMCs, taken before any cancer treatment. These receptors all stem from a man aged 40 to 75 with stage II lung adenocarcinoma.

The chain combines TRBV9 with TRBJ2-5, with D perhaps matching TRBD1 or TRBD2 (5 bases each). This CDR3 is built from 15 residues. Germline V gene lookup returns CDR1 SGDLS and CDR2 YYNGEE. The germline V and J ends were trimmed by 0 bases and 1 base, with 10 bases remaining between them. For the CDR3, the DNA is TGTGCCAGCAGCGTAGAGGGGACGCCCCAAGAGACCCAGTACTTC. The encoded protein is CASSVEGTPQETQYF.

The chain employs TRBV5-1 and TRBJ2-6; the match to TRBD1 covers 10 bases. V shed 2 bases and J 0 bases; nucleotides not matched to a gene: 8. Per germline, CDR1 SGHRS and CDR2 YFSETQ. This CDR3 region has 19 residues. The CDR3 region has the DNA TGCGCCAGCAGCTTTTTCAGGACAGGGGGGAGCTCTGGGGCCAACGTCCTGACTTTC. Amino acids: CASSFFRTGGSSGANVLTF.

This chain joins TRBV29-1 and TRBJ2-7, with TRBD2 identical over 15 bases. Trimming cost V 1 base and J 3 bases; bases outside gene matches: 4. In germline, CDR1 is SQVTM, CDR2 ANQGSEA. The CDR3 length is 16 residues. For the CDR3, the DNA is TGCAGCGTTGAAGGGACTAGCGGGAGGGCCGACTACGAGCAGTACTTC. Translated: CSVEGTSGRADYEQYF.

This chain uses TRBV29-1 with TRBJ2-5; 14 bases map to TRBD2. The J segment lost 1 base and the V segment lost 1 base, leaving 11 bases of the junction unmatched. Germline-derived CDR1 and CDR2 are SQVTM and ANQGSEA. The CDR3 consists of 19 residues. DNA of the CDR3: TGCAGCGTTGAAGTTCGCATGGGACTAGCGGGAGCTCTCCAAGAGACCCAGTACTTC. Protein: CSVEVRMGLAGALQETQYF. The whole variable domain, remainder taken from reference TRBV29-1 and TRBJ2-5, is SAVISQKPSRDICQRGTSLTIQCQVDSQVTMMFWYRQQPGQSLTLIATANQGSEATYESGFVIDKFPISRPNLTFSTLTVSNMSPEDSSIYLCSVEVRMGLAGALQETQYFGPGTRLLVL.